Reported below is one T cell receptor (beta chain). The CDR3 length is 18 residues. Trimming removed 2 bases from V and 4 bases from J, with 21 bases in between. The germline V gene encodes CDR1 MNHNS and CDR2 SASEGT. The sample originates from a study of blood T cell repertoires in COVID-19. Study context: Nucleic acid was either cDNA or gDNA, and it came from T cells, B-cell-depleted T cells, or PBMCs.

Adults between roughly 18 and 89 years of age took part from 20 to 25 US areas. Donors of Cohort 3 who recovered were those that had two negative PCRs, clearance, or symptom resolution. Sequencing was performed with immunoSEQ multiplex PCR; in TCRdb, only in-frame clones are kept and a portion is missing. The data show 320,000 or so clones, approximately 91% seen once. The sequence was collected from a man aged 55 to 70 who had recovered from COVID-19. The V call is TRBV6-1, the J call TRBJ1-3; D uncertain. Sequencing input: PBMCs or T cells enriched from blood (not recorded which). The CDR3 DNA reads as TGTGCCAGCAGTGAACGGCCGAGGGAGGGCCTCTTGGGAAACACCATATATTTT. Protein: CASSERPREGLLGNTIYF.